This paragraph covers one TCR beta chain sequence. Antigen specificity is unknown. TCRdb's copy holds only in-frame clones and misses some; the assay was immunoSEQ multiplex PCR. Among some 110,000 clones listed, roughly 85% were seen once. The sample belongs to a study of T cell responses to AZD1222 COVID-19 vaccine. Study observations and caveats: Unmutated variant regions reportedly attract nearly half of all spike-specific TCRs. Spike-specific TCR depth and breadth grew after two AZD1222 doses. Most donors were white British and more were female, and clonal diversity was possibly underestimated. CD4 TCRs associated with vaccination spanned spike, dominating at 160-218 and 743-854.

The CDR3 has 14 amino acids. V was clipped by 6 bases and J by 6 bases, with 17 bases between them. Germline values: CDR1 SEHNR, CDR2 FQNEAQ (reference sequence). V gene TRBV7-9 combines with J gene TRBJ1-1; no clear D gene. The sequence was obtained from an adult who received the AZD1222 COVID-19 vaccine. Sample: peripheral blood, taken 28 days after the second AZD1222 dose. CDR3 nucleotide sequence: TGTGCCAGCAGAACCGACGGGCTGGCCGCTGAAGCTTTCTTT. Translating it yields CASRTDGLAAEAFF.